Shown below are 26 T cell receptor beta chains from a single sample sequenced in a study of blood T cell repertoires in COVID-19. Sequencing used immunoSEQ multiplex PCR; TCRdb keeps in-frame clones, though not all of them. The profile shows 200,000 to 300,000 clones, 86% of them singletons. Sequencing was carried out using peripheral blood. All receptors come from a woman in her 30s who had recovered from COVID-19.

CDR3 loop: CASSSGPAGETQYF. CDR3 in DNA: TGTGCCAGCAGTTCCGGCCCCGCGGGCGAGACCCAGTACTTC. The V call is TRBV6-6, the J call TRBJ2-5, with D possibly TRBD2 on 5 matching bases. V gave up 4 bases and J gave up 5 bases, with 14 bases separating them. This CDR3 comprises 14 residues. Germline V CDR1 and CDR2: MNHNY, SVGAGI (reference sequence).

This clone was counted a single time. The chain has TRBV6-5 and TRBJ1-6; D possibly corresponds to TRBD1 (6 bases). This CDR3 has 15 amino acids. V lost 4 bases and J 8 bases, leaving 15 bases between the germline ends. Germline assignment: CDR1 MNHEY and CDR2 SVGAGI. CDR3 residues: CASSSIWDTYSPLHF. The CDR3 DNA sequence: TGTGCCAGCAGTTCCATATGGGACACTTATTCACCCCTCCACTTT.

J is TRBJ2-2 and V is TRBV25-1; tentative D call: TRBD2 (5 bases). With 2 bases removed from V and 6 bases from J, the gap between germline ends came to 10 bases. CDR3 length: 14 amino acids. Germline V lookup: CDR1 MGHDK, CDR2 SYGVNS. The CDR3 sequence: CASSEDGGAGELFF. DNA for the CDR3: TGTGCCAGCAGTGAAGATGGAGGAGCCGGGGAGCTGTTTTTT.

CDR3 region: CASSQRGLAGVYTDTQYF. CDR3 DNA sequence: TGTGCCAGCAGCCAAAGGGGACTAGCGGGGGTATACACAGATACGCAGTATTTT. This chain connects TRBV7-9 to TRBJ2-3; 14 bases fit TRBD2. CDR3 size: 18 residues. Per germline, CDR1 SEHNR and CDR2 FQNEAQ (reference sequence). The trim removed 5 bases at V and 2 bases at J, leaving 9 bases unmatched.

CDR3: CASSGTGLSNQPQHF. The CDR3 nucleotides read TGCGCCAGCAGCGGGACAGGATTAAGCAATCAGCCCCAGCATTTT. V and J are TRBV10-2 and TRBJ1-5, with TRBD1 matching over 8 bases. The germline CDR1 and CDR2 sequences are WSHSY and SAAADI. The CDR3 contains 15 residues. V gave up 6 bases and J gave up 1 base; unmatched junction bases: 5.

The V call is TRBV29-1, the J call TRBJ1-2, with 8 bases aligning to TRBD1. Germline V lookup: CDR1 SQVTM, CDR2 ANQGSEA. With V trimmed by 6 bases and J by 6 bases, 6 bases remained unmatched. CDR3 length equals 12 residues. Here the CDR3 DNA reads TGCAGCGTGGAGGACAGGGCCCATGGCTACACCTTC. Encoded protein: CSVEDRAHGYTF.

This chain connects TRBV15 to TRBJ2-3; D may be TRBD2 (6 bases). CDR3 length equals 15 residues. Trimming pared 2 bases from V and 0 bases from J, leaving 9 bases between. The V gene's germline CDR1 is LNHNV and CDR2 YYDKDF (reference sequence). The CDR3 loop reads CATSRIRGSTDTQYF. CDR3 sequence (DNA): TGTGCCACCAGCAGAATCCGGGGGAGCACAGATACGCAGTATTTT.

A single count supports this clone. The rearrangement uses TRBV5-4 and TRBJ2-1; TRBD1 is a possible D gene (5 bases). The CDR3 is made up of 14 amino acids. The V gene lost 5 bases and the J gene lost 4 bases, with 13 bases spanning the gap. Germline values: CDR1 SGHNT, CDR2 YYREEE (reference sequence). The chain's CDR3 is CASRPQGSYNEQFF. DNA for the CDR3: TGTGCCAGCAGGCCTCAGGGTTCTTACAATGAGCAGTTCTTC.

This clone has just a few counts. V gene TRBV7-2 combines with J gene TRBJ1-1; 7 nucleotides line up with TRBD1. CDR3 size: 14 residues. The germline V gene has CDR1 SGHTA and CDR2 FQGNSA. V lost 1 base, J lost 5 bases, and 4 bases stayed unmatched. CDR3 nucleotides: TGTGCCAGCAGCTTAGACAGGGGTGGAACTGAAGCTTTCTTT. It is translated as CASSLDRGGTEAFF.

The chain couples TRBV7-2 to TRBJ1-2; 9 bases are a match to TRBD1. V lost 5 bases to trimming and J lost 4 bases; unmatched junction nucleotides: 14. Germline-derived CDR1 and CDR2 are SGHTA and FQGNSA. This CDR3 has 17 amino acids. This CDR3 is CASSVTLGGQGRYGYTF. CDR3 sequence (DNA): TGTGCCAGCAGCGTAACACTTGGTGGACAGGGGCGCTATGGCTACACCTTC.

This chain connects TRBV3-1 (or the pseudogene TRBV3-2) to TRBJ1-5; TRBD1 is a possible D gene (5 bases). The V end was cut by 0 bases, the J end by 6 bases, with 12 bases between. The CDR3 runs to 15 residues. CDR1 LGHDT and CDR2 YNNKEL come from the germline V gene (reference sequence). Written as DNA, the CDR3 is TGTGCCAGCAGCCAAGATTTCCAGGGATCTCAGCCCCAGCATTTT. Translated, it gives CASSQDFQGSQPQHF.

The rearrangement joins TRBV3-1 (or the pseudogene TRBV3-2) to TRBJ2-5; 7 bases are shared with TRBD1. Germline CDR1 reads LGHDT; CDR2 reads YNNKEL (reference sequence). The CDR3 is 15 residues long. V shed 3 bases, J shed 4 bases, and the junction held 8 bases outside the gene matches. The CDR3: CASSQGRQGLETQYF. CDR3 nucleotide sequence: TGTGCCAGCAGCCAGGGACGACAGGGTTTAGAGACCCAGTACTTC.

The table lists this clone with a count of one. This chain uses TRBV24-1 with TRBJ1-2; D is unclear. This CDR3 region has 11 residues. Germline V lookup: CDR1 KGHDR, CDR2 SFDVKD. Between the trimmed V and J ends, which lost 3 bases and 7 bases, there was a span of 5 bases. The CDR3 DNA sequence: TGTGCCACCAGTGATAAGAGTGGCTACACCTTC. It codes for CATSDKSGYTF.

The rearrangement links TRBV7-9 to TRBJ2-7; possible D gene TRBD1, 5 bases. V was pared by 5 bases and J by 3 bases, with 11 bases between. Germline-derived CDR1 and CDR2 are SEHNR and FQNEAQ (reference sequence). The CDR3 is 13 residues long. For the CDR3, the DNA is TGTGCCAGCAGCCGAGCGACAGACTACGAGCAGTACTTC. Amino acid sequence: CASSRATDYEQYF.

The chain uses TRBV19 and TRBJ2-7; 7 bases are a match to TRBD1. Trimming took 3 bases from V and 2 from J; bases not matched to a gene: 7. This CDR3 has 15 amino acids. Germline CDR1 and CDR2: LNHDA and SQIVND (reference sequence). This chain's CDR3 is CASSIGTASPYEQYF. CDR3 in DNA: TGTGCCAGTAGTATCGGGACAGCCTCTCCCTACGAGCAGTACTTC.

The chain has TRBV3-1 (or the pseudogene TRBV3-2) and TRBJ2-7, with D possibly being TRBD1 (5 bases). The CDR3 extends over 12 amino acids. V was pared by 8 bases and J by 5 bases, with 13 bases between. Germline V gives CDR1 LGHDT, CDR2 YNNKEL (reference sequence). The CDR3 sequence is CASYKGINEQYF. CDR3 nucleotide sequence: TGTGCCAGCTATAAGGGGATTAACGAGCAGTACTTC.

V and J are TRBV5-8 and TRBJ2-3, with D possibly matching TRBD1 (6 bases). Germline values: CDR1 SGHTS, CDR2 YDEGEE. The CDR3 totals 13 residues. V lost 7 bases and J lost 4, with 13 bases in between. CDR3 in amino acids: CASGYRAADTQYF. The CDR3 DNA reads TGTGCCAGCGGATACAGGGCAGCAGATACGCAGTATTTT.

This clone was recorded a few times. The J gene is TRBJ1-4, the V gene TRBV10-3, with D possibly TRBD1 on 5 matching bases. Germline CDR1 reads ENHRY; CDR2 reads SYGVKD. V gave up 6 bases and J gave up 8 bases, with 16 bases separating them. The CDR3 has 14 amino acids. Written as DNA, the CDR3 is TGTGCCATCAGCCCCGGGGGGGGACGAGAAAAACTGTTTTTT. Encoded protein: CAISPGGGREKLFF.

CDR3 coding DNA: TGCAGCGCCCGGGACACTTATGGCTACACCTTC. Translating gives CSARDTYGYTF. The chain combines TRBV29-1 with TRBJ1-2; a weak D match, TRBD1 (6 bases). Germline assignment: CDR1 SQVTM and CDR2 ANQGSEA. The CDR3 runs to 11 residues. Trimming removed 7 bases at V and 5 bases at J, with 11 bases between.

This clone was detected only a few times. The chain is built from TRBV6-6 and TRBJ1-5, with a possible D match to TRBD1 (6 bases). V lost 3 bases, J lost 1 base, and 10 bases lay in between. In germline, CDR1 is MNHNY, CDR2 SVGAGI (reference sequence). CDR3 size: 15 residues. The CDR3 sequence is CASSYTGTSNQPQHF. CDR3 coding DNA: TGTGCCAGCAGTTATACAGGGACAAGCAATCAGCCCCAGCATTTT.

This clone was recorded once. This chain connects TRBV6-1 to TRBJ2-3; D gene ambiguous. This CDR3 is built from 14 residues. V lost 2 bases and J lost 0, with 6 bases in between. Germline lookup yields CDR1 MNHNS and CDR2 SASEGT. The CDR3 is CASSEFGSTDTQYF. CDR3 sequence (DNA): TGTGCCAGCAGTGAATTCGGGAGCACAGATACGCAGTATTTT.

The chain combines TRBV21-1 with TRBJ1-2; no check of the table's D call, TRBD1, against the DNA was made. TRBV21-1 corresponds to a pseudogene. The CDR3 has 19 residues. The CDR3 loop reads CASSNPLQGVSDGYYGYTF. In nucleotides, the CDR3 is TGTGCCAGCAGCAATCCGTTACAGGGGGTTTCGGACGGTTACTATGGCTACACCTTC.

The rearrangement joins TRBV18 to TRBJ2-7, with 7 positions matching TRBD1. This CDR3 is built from 13 residues. Germline values: CDR1 KGHSH, CDR2 LQKENI. V gave up 8 bases and J gave up 3 bases; unmatched junction bases: 7. The CDR3 region is CASTPDRIYEQYF. Here the CDR3 DNA reads TGTGCCAGCACCCCGGACAGGATCTACGAGCAGTACTTC.

The table lists this clone with a count of one. The chain recombines TRBV6-5 with TRBJ2-7, with TRBD1 matching over 7 bases. This CDR3 spans 13 amino acids. The ends lost 6 bases at V and 5 bases at J; junction bases unmatched: 7. CDR1 and CDR2 from the germline V gene are MNHEY and SVGAGI. The CDR3: CASRRQGSDEQYF. In nucleotides, the CDR3 is TGTGCCAGCAGGAGACAGGGATCTGACGAGCAGTACTTC.

The gene calls are TRBV2 and TRBJ2-7; perhaps TRBD1 as D (6 bases). The germline V gene encodes CDR1 SNHLY and CDR2 FYNNEI. The CDR3 runs 17 residues. The V gene lost 5 bases and the J gene lost 1 base, with 21 bases spanning the gap. CDR3 sequence: CASSSPSGTPPSYEQYF. CDR3 DNA sequence: TGTGCCAGCAGTTCACCCTCCGGGACACCCCCTTCCTACGAGCAGTACTTC.

V and J are TRBV28 and TRBJ1-2, with TRBD1 matching 10 bases. The V gene's germline CDR1 is MDHEN and CDR2 SYDVKM. There are 15 residues in the CDR3. The V segment lost 1 base and the J segment 2 bases; nucleotides outside the gene matches: 1. The CDR3 nucleotides read TGTGCCAGCAGTTTATTGGGACAGGGGAACTATGGCTACACCTTC. This sequence encodes CASSLLGQGNYGYTF.